Listed below are T cell receptor beta chains from one sample, sequenced in a study of T cell repertoires in cytomegalovirus infection. Each CDR3 protein is one row after TCRdb ran MiXCR on the reads. In the table there are about 140,000 distinct CDR3 sequences, 6.5% of which are singletons. The sample taken for sequencing was PBMCs. The source of these receptors is a human donor in good health (CMV status not recorded). Some clones in this sample may be carry-over from other donors' samples. Each CDR3 is given with its conserved first and last residue. D genes are given only for firm matches. Only part of the rows carry a size: once, few, many, or a class if the clone is expanded.

D	V	size	length	J	CDR3	DNA
TRBD1	TRBV20-1	.	15	TRBJ2-7	CSASPIWTGAYEQYF	TGCAGTGCTTCTCCCATTTGGACAGGGGCGTACGAGCAGTACTTC
.	TRBV7-8	many	15	TRBJ1-2	CASSQSSRASKGYTF	TGTGCCAGCAGCCAATCCTCTCGGGCCTCCAAGGGCTACACCTTC
.	TRBV5-4	many	15	TRBJ1-2	CASRPNPGTLYGYTF	TGTGCCAGCAGACCTAACCCCGGGACACTCTATGGCTACACCTTC
.	TRBV12-3/TRBV12-4	many	12	TRBJ2-7	CASSLDKIEQYF	TGTGCCAGCAGTTTGGATAAAATCGAGCAGTACTTC
.	TRBV7-3	many	13	TRBJ2-6	CASSLAGANVLTF	TGTGCCAGCAGCTTGGCTGGGGCCAACGTCCTGACTTTC
.	TRBV4-1	few	14	TRBJ1-2	CASSPATNNYGYTF	TGCGCCAGCAGCCCCGCGACAAATAACTATGGCTACACCTTC
.	TRBV7-2	few	11	TRBJ2-3	CASSTLTTQYF	TGTGCCAGCAGCACTCTAACTACGCAGTATTTT
.	TRBV7-2	many	15	TRBJ1-5	CASSSTRGSNQPQHF	TGTGCCAGCAGCTCGACAAGGGGAAGCAATCAGCCCCAGCATTTT
.	TRBV20-1	many	17	TRBJ1-5	CSARDLARDISNQPQHF	TGCAGTGCTAGAGATCTCGCCAGGGATATTAGCAATCAGCCCCAGCATTTT
.	TRBV11-2	.	15	TRBJ2-1	CASSLERDWRDEQFF	TGTGCCAGCAGCTTAGAGCGGGACTGGAGGGATGAGCAGTTCTTC
TRBD1	TRBV13	many	16	TRBJ1-2	CASSLAGDRGDYGYTF	TGTGCCAGCAGCTTAGCGGGGGACAGGGGCGACTATGGCTACACCTTC
TRBD2	TRBV12-3/TRBV12-4	many	15	TRBJ2-5	CASSPPGTRQETQYF	TGTGCCAGCAGCCCTCCCGGGACTAGGCAAGAGACCCAGTACTTC
.	TRBV7-9	many	16	TRBJ2-1	CASSLEGGAPYNEQFF	TGTGCCAGCAGCTTAGAGGGCGGGGCCCCCTACAATGAGCAGTTCTTC
.	TRBV2	few	16	TRBJ1-6	CASTGEALSYNSPLHF	TGTGCCAGCACAGGGGAGGCCTTATCCTATAATTCACCCCTCCACTTT
.	TRBV19	many	14	TRBJ1-5	CASSRTGGSQPQHF	TGTGCCAGTAGCCGGACTGGGGGTAGTCAGCCCCAGCATTTT
TRBD1	TRBV7-2	many	13	TRBJ2-1	CASSSGQGDEQFF	TGTGCCAGCAGCTCCGGACAGGGTGATGAGCAGTTCTTC
TRBD2	TRBV12-3/TRBV12-4	many	15	TRBJ2-2	CASSFTSGGGGELFF	TGTGCCAGCAGTTTCACTAGCGGGGGTGGCGGGGAGCTGTTTTTT
TRBD2	TRBV6-5	many	16	TRBJ2-5	CASISGTSGAQWTQYF	TGTGCCAGCATATCGGGGACTAGCGGGGCCCAGTGGACCCAGTACTTC
.	TRBV14	many	15	TRBJ1-3	CASSQFRASGNTIYF	TGTGCCAGCAGCCAATTCCGGGCCTCTGGAAACACCATATATTTT
.	TRBV20-1	few	15	TRBJ1-2	CSARDAESSNYGYTF	TGCAGTGCTAGAGATGCAGAGTCGTCTAACTATGGCTACACCTTC
.	TRBV6-2/TRBV6-3	.	11	TRBJ2-1	CASSYWSEQFF	TGTGCCAGCAGTTATTGGAGTGAGCAGTTCTTC
TRBD1	TRBV7-9	few	17	TRBJ2-5	CASSLGGQWELQETQYF	TGTGCCAGCAGCTTAGGGGGACAGTGGGAACTCCAAGAGACCCAGTACTTC
TRBD2	TRBV7-2	many	16	TRBJ2-3	CASSLTAGAGGDTQYF	TGTGCCAGCAGCCTCACAGCGGGGGCTGGGGGGGATACGCAGTATTTT
TRBD1	TRBV7-2	many	18	TRBJ1-6	CASSLLAGKTGLNSPLHF	TGTGCCAGCAGCCTACTCGCGGGCAAGACAGGGCTGAATTCACCCCTCCACTTT
.	TRBV2	.	12	TRBJ2-5	CGRSSHPGIQYF	TGTGGAAGGAGTTCCCACCCGGGGATTCAGTACTTC
.	TRBV2	many	15	TRBJ2-3	CASRNGQWSTDTQYF	TGTGCCAGCAGAAACGGACAGTGGAGCACAGATACGCAGTATTTT
.	TRBV5-4	few	14	TRBJ2-3	CASSLRLDTDTQYF	TGTGCCAGCAGCTTGAGACTAGACACAGATACGCAGTATTTT
TRBD1	TRBV5-4	.	15	TRBJ1-1	CASSARDRMNTEAFF	TGTGCCAGCAGCGCACGGGACAGAATGAACACTGAAGCTTTCTTT
.	TRBV7-2	many	14	TRBJ1-1	CASSPEGWSTEAFF	TGTGCCAGCAGCCCGGAGGGATGGAGCACTGAAGCTTTCTTT
.	TRBV5-4	few	12	TRBJ2-1	CASSFWGSEQFF	TGTGCCAGCAGCTTTTGGGGGAGTGAGCAGTTCTTC
TRBD2	TRBV2	many	17	TRBJ2-3	CASSEIGWAGVKDTQYF	TGTGCCAGCAGTGAAATCGGGTGGGCGGGGGTCAAAGATACGCAGTATTTT
TRBD2	TRBV24-1	many	15	TRBJ2-2	CATSPGGLKAGELFF	TGTGCCACCAGTCCGGGGGGGCTTAAGGCCGGGGAGCTGTTTTTT
.	TRBV30	.	12	TRBJ2-5	CAWNRRGETQYF	TGTGCCTGGAACAGACGAGGGGAGACCCAGTACTTC
TRBD1	TRBV7-9	many	14	TRBJ2-7	CASRKVDRSYEQYF	TGTGCCAGCAGAAAAGTGGACAGGAGCTACGAGCAGTACTTC
.	TRBV18	many	17	TRBJ1-4	CASSPPDQGRTNEKLFF	TGTGCCAGCTCACCACCGGATCAGGGGCGAACTAATGAAAAACTGTTTTTT
.	TRBV6-1	many	13	TRBJ2-7	CASFKGGVYEQYF	TGTGCCAGCTTTAAGGGGGGGGTTTACGAGCAGTACTTC
.	TRBV18	.	16	TRBJ1-4	CASSPRRGTTNEKLFF	TGTGCCAGCTCACCACGGAGGGGAACAACTAATGAAAAACTGTTTTTT
.	TRBV5-4	few	13	TRBJ2-5	CAITSTAQETQYF	TGTGCAATCACCTCGACGGCTCAAGAGACCCAGTACTTC
TRBD1	TRBV7-2	.	14	TRBJ1-6	CASSLGQGSSPLHF	TGTGCCAGCAGCTTAGGACAGGGTAGTTCACCCCTCCACTTT
.	TRBV20-1	many	13	TRBJ1-3	CSAPGTDGNTIYF	TGCAGTGCGCCCGGGACCGATGGAAACACCATATATTTT
.	TRBV29-1	many	11	TRBJ1-2	CSVEVGDGYTF	TGCAGCGTTGAAGTGGGGGATGGCTACACCTTC
TRBD1	TRBV4-2	.	17	TRBJ1-5	CASSQDGGGAGNQPQHF	TGTGCCAGCAGCCAAGATGGAGGGGGCGCGGGCAATCAGCCCCAGCATTTT
TRBD2	TRBV5-1	many	17	TRBJ2-3	CASRQGLAGGQADTQYF	TGCGCCAGCCGCCAGGGATTAGCGGGGGGGCAAGCAGATACGCAGTATTTT
TRBD1	TRBV3-1	few	15	TRBJ2-7	CASSPTPGQGYEQYF	TGTGCCAGCAGCCCTACACCGGGACAGGGCTACGAGCAGTACTTC
.	TRBV7-8	many	12	TRBJ2-7	CASSPRTYEQYF	TGTGCCAGCAGCCCCCGGACCTACGAGCAGTACTTC
TRBD1	TRBV19	many	15	TRBJ1-1	CASSADRGRYTEAFF	TGTGCCAGTAGTGCGGACAGGGGAAGGTACACTGAAGCTTTCTTT
.	TRBV12-3/TRBV12-4	many	14	TRBJ1-5	CASNNHRSNQPQHF	TGTGCCAGCAACAACCACAGGAGCAATCAGCCCCAGCATTTT
.	TRBV6-6	many	12	TRBJ2-7	CASSYERGEQYF	TGTGCCAGCAGTTACGAGAGGGGAGAGCAGTACTTC
.	TRBV27	.	14	TRBJ2-7	CASSLEGAWTEQYF	TGTGCCAGCAGTTTAGAAGGGGCTTGGACAGAGCAGTACTTC
.	TRBV7-8	many	13	TRBJ2-1	CASTGAGYNEQFF	TGTGCCAGCACAGGGGCCGGGTACAATGAGCAGTTCTTC
.	TRBV7-6	many	13	TRBJ1-1	CASSLDKNTEAFF	TGTGCCAGCAGCTTAGACAAGAACACTGAAGCTTTCTTT
TRBD1	TRBV6-6	.	15	TRBJ2-7	CASSYHPGQGYEQYF	TGTGCCAGCAGTTACCATCCGGGACAGGGCTACGAGCAGTACTTC